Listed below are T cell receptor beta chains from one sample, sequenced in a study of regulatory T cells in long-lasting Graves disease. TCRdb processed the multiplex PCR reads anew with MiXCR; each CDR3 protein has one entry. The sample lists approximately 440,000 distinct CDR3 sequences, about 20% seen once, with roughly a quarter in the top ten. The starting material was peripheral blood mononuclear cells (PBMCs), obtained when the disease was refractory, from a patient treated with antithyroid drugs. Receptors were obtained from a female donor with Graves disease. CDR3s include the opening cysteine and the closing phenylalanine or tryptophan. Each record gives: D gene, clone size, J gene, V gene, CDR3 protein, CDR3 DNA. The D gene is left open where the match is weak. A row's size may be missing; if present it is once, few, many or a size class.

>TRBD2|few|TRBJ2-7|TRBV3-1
CASSQTIAGVRGTEQYF
TGTGCCAGCAGCCAAACGATAGCGGGAGTAAGGGGAACCGAGCAGTACTTC
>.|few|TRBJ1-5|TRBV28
CASSIGGGGQPQHF
TGTGCCAGCTCGATAGGAGGGGGAGGTCAGCCCCAGCATTTT
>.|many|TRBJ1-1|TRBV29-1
CTTGLDMNTEAFF
TGCACCACCGGTCTGGATATGAACACTGAAGCTTTCTTT
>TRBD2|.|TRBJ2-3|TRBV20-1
CSVAGTSDSSTQYF
TGCAGTGTCGCCGGGACTAGCGACTCGTCTACGCAGTATTTT
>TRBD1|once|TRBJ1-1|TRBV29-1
CSVRQGSTEAFF
TGCAGCGTAAGACAGGGTAGTACTGAAGCTTTCTTT
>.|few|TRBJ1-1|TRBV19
CASTALGEAFF
TGTGCCAGTACCGCTCTCGGTGAAGCTTTCTTT
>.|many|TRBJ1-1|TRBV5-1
CASSPRVPTEAFF
TGCGCCAGCAGCCCCAGGGTCCCCACTGAAGCTTTCTTT
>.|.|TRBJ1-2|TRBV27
CASRTIGGRYGYTF
TGTGCCAGCAGAACCATTGGGGGGCGCTATGGCTACACCTTC
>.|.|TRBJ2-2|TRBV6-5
CASSYRGVEIGELFF
TGTGCCAGCAGTTACCGGGGAGTTGAGATCGGGGAGCTGTTTTTT
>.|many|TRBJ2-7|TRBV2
CASSEGRLNYEQYF
TGTGCCAGCAGTGAAGGCAGACTAAACTACGAGCAGTACTTC
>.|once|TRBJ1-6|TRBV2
CASSVQENSPLHF
TGTGCCAGCAGTGTACAGGAAAATTCACCCCTCCACTTT
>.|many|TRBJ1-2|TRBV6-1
CASIGPSYGYTF
TGTGCCAGCATCGGGCCCTCCTATGGCTACACCTTC
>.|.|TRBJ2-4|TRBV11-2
CASSLRFFGGSKNIQYF
TGTGCCAGCAGCTTACGATTTTTTGGGGGGTCCAAAAACATTCAGTACTTC
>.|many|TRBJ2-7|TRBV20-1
CSARERISYEQYF
TGCAGTGCTAGGGAAAGAATCTCCTACGAGCAGTACTTC
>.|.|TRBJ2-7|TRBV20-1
CSAKTGPYEQYF
TGCAGTGCTAAGACAGGACCCTACGAGCAGTACTTC
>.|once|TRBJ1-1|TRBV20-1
CSARGTDTEAFF
TGCAGTGCTAGGGGGACGGACACTGAAGCTTTCTTT
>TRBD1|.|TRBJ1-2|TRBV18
CASSPSPPGTGNYGYTF
TGTGCCAGCTCACCATCCCCCCCAGGGACAGGAAACTATGGCTACACCTTC
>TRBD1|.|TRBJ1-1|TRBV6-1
CASSQGQGYTTEAFF
TGTGCCAGCAGTCAAGGACAGGGGTATACCACTGAAGCTTTCTTT
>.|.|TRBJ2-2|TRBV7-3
CASSSTAGNTGELFF
TGTGCCAGCAGCTCCACGGCAGGGAACACCGGGGAGCTGTTTTTT
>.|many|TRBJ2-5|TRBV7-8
CASPEFGDTNVWGVETQYF
TGTGCCAGCCCCGAGTTCGGGGACACGAACGTATGGGGTGTGGAGACCCAGTACTTC
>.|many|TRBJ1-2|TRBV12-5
CASGLSTQGNYGYTF
TGTGCTAGTGGTTTGTCGACACAGGGTAACTATGGCTACACCTTC
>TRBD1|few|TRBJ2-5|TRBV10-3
CAISPQGYQETQYF
TGTGCCATCAGTCCACAGGGGTACCAAGAGACCCAGTACTTC
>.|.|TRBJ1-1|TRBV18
CASSPPRDQFDTEAFF
TGTGCCAGCTCACCACCGAGGGACCAGTTCGACACTGAAGCTTTCTTT
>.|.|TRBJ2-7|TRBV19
CASSILSRGEQYF
TGTGCCAGTAGTATACTCTCCAGGGGCGAGCAGTACTTC
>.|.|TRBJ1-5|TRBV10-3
CAISAGNVNQPQHF
TGTGCCATCAGTGCGGGGAACGTAAATCAGCCCCAGCATTTT
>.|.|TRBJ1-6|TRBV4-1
CASSQAEVEQGHSPLHF
TGCGCCAGCAGCCAAGCGGAGGTGGAACAGGGCCATTCACCCCTCCACTTT
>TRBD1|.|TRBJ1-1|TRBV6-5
CASSYLDRGNEAFF
TGTGCCAGCAGTTACTTAGACAGGGGTAATGAAGCTTTCTTT
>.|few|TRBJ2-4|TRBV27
CASSLSSAGLAKNIQYF
TGTGCCAGCAGTTTATCCTCGGCGGGACTAGCCAAAAACATTCAGTACTTC
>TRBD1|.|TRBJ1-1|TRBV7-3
CASSHGTGEAFF
TGTGCCAGCAGCCACGGGACAGGGGAAGCTTTCTTT
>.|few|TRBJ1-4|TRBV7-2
CASSLVGPGNEKLFF
TGTGCCAGCAGCTTAGTAGGGCCCGGGAATGAAAAACTGTTTTTT
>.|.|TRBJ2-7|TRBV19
CASSPYRNHYEQYF
TGTGCCAGTAGTCCCTACCGGAACCACTACGAGCAGTACTTC
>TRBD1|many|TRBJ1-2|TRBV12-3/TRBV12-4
CASSPSGDRGQPPYYGYTF
TGTGCCAGCAGCCCCTCTGGGGACAGGGGTCAACCGCCTTACTATGGCTACACCTTC
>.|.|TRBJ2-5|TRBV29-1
CSVPMEGHEYQETQYF
TGCAGCGTCCCCATGGAGGGACATGAATACCAAGAGACCCAGTACTTC
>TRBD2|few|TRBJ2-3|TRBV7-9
CASSPSGTSTDTQYF
TGTGCCAGCAGCCCTAGCGGGACTAGCACAGATACGCAGTATTTT
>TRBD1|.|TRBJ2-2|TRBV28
CASSDRGHSTGELFF
TGTGCCAGCAGCGACAGGGGGCATAGCACCGGGGAGCTGTTTTTT
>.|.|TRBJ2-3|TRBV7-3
CASSPGPSTDTQYF
TGTGCCAGCAGCCCAGGGCCGAGCACAGATACGCAGTATTTT
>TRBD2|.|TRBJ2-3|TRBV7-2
CASSSYIASGSADTQYF
TGTGCCAGCAGCTCCTACATCGCTAGCGGGAGCGCAGATACGCAGTATTTT
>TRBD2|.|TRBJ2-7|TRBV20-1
CSAISLAGGLGYEQYF
TGCAGTGCTATATCGCTAGCGGGAGGCCTGGGCTACGAGCAGTACTTC
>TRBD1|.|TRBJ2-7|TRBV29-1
CSVEYEQGSTYEQYF
TGCAGCGTTGAATATGAACAGGGGAGCACCTACGAGCAGTACTTC
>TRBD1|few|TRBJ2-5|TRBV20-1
CSSTRQGKETQYF
TGCAGCTCAACCCGACAGGGGAAAGAGACCCAGTACTTC
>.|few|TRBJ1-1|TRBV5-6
CASSLRGLDTEAFF
TGTGCCAGCAGCTTGCGGGGGCTTGACACTGAAGCTTTCTTT
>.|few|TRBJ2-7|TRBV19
CASRGEGRDGAYEQYF
TGTGCCAGTAGAGGTGAGGGCCGGGACGGGGCCTACGAGCAGTACTTC
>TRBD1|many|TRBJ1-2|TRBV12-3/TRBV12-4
CASSLDRGQANYGYTF
TGTGCCAGCAGCTTGGACAGGGGACAGGCTAACTATGGCTACACCTTC
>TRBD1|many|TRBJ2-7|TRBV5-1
CASSLVKTGGEYEQYF
TGCGCCAGCAGCTTGGTGAAGACAGGGGGCGAGTACGAGCAGTACTTC
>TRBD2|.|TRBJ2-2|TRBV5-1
CASSSPTSGSTGELFF
TGCGCCAGCAGCTCCCCGACTAGCGGGAGCACCGGGGAGCTGTTTTTT
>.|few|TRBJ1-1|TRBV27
CASSTPGRGLNTEAFF
TGTGCCAGCAGTACGCCGGGCCGGGGGTTGAACACTGAAGCTTTCTTT
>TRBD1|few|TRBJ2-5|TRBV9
CASSETPGQLQETQYF
TGTGCCAGCAGTGAAACTCCGGGACAGCTCCAAGAGACCCAGTACTTC
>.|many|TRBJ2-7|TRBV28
CASSIQEAGQYF
TGTGCCAGCAGTATACAGGAAGCAGGGCAGTACTTC
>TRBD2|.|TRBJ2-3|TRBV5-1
CASSLFPTSGRGPSTDTQYF
TGCGCCAGCAGCTTGTTTCCGACTAGCGGGAGGGGGCCTAGCACAGATACGCAGTATTTT
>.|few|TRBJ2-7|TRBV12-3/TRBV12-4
CASSLWRSSSYEQYF
TGTGCCAGCAGTTTATGGCGGTCGAGCTCCTACGAGCAGTACTTC
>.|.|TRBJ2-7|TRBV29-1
CSVDEGTSYEQYF
TGCAGCGTTGACGAGGGAACCTCCTACGAGCAGTACTTC